Below, 14 T cell receptor beta chains from the same sample are listed, as sequenced in a study of T cell clonality in common variable immunodeficiency. Broader study findings: Fewer deletions and N-nucleotide insertions were reportedly seen in common variable immunodeficiency TCR beta sequences.

Generated by immunoSEQ multiplex PCR, the TCRdb table keeps only in-frame clones and is missing some. The profile covers approximately 30,000 clones, none occurring a single time. These receptors' antigens are unknown. Sequencing used peripheral blood mononuclear cells. These receptors were collected from a human donor with common variable immunodeficiency.

This clone was seen ten or more times. Read data end 3 residues before the CDR3 end; the end is taken from the germline J gene. This chain joins TRBV18 and TRBJ1-2, with D perhaps TRBD1 (6 bases). This CDR3 comprises 13 residues. The ends were cut back, 8 bases at V and 4 bases at J, with 14 bases in the middle. Germline V gives CDR1 KGHSH, CDR2 LQKENI. CDR3 amino acids: CASHRDSGYGYTF. The CDR3 bases that were read are TGTGCCAGCCACAGGGATTCTGGCTATGGC. Full variable domain (rest looked up from reference TRBV18 and TRBJ1-2): NAGVMQNPRHLVRRRGQEARLRCSPMKGHSHVYWYRQLPEEGLKFMVYLQKENIIDESGMPKERFSAEFPKEGPSILRIQQVVRGDSAAYFCASHRDSGYGYTFGSGTRLTVV.

This clone turned up a few times. The read ends 3 residues shy of where the CDR3 ends; the end is completed using the germline J gene. J is TRBJ2-7 and V is TRBV2, with TRBD1 matching 9 bases. Trimming cost V 4 bases and J 2 bases; bases outside gene matches: 3. Germline values: CDR1 SNHLY, CDR2 FYNNEI. This CDR3 spans 14 amino acids. The CDR3 spells CASSADRGPYEQYF. CDR3 DNA, as far as it was read: TGTGCCAGCAGTGCGGACAGGGGCCCCTACGAG.

This clone was counted many times. The CDR3 loop is CSAGLGANVLTF. CDR3 bases read: TGCAGTGCCGGACTTGGGGCCAACGTC. The chain combines TRBV20-1 with TRBJ2-6; possibly TRBD2 for D (5 bases). The read ends 3 residues before the CDR3 terminus; that terminus is restored from the germline J gene. Per germline, CDR1 DFQATT and CDR2 SNEGSKA (reference sequence). CDR3 length: 12 residues. The V and J ends lost 6 bases and 3 bases respectively, with 6 bases between them.

As regards this clone: Sequencing ends 3 residues short of the CDR3 end; the germline J gene provides the rest. The gene calls are TRBV5-1 and TRBJ2-7; 8 bases align to TRBD2. This CDR3 region has 16 residues. The V segment lost 0 bases and the J segment 2 bases; nucleotides outside the gene matches: 7. The germline gives CDR1 SGHRS, CDR2 YFSETQ. The CDR3 DNA, read in part, is TGCGCCAGCAGCTTGGACCCCGGGAGGGGAACCTACGAG. It specifies CASSLDPGRGTYE. The complete CDR3 reads CASSLDPGRGTYEQYF. Full variable domain (missing parts from reference TRBV5-1 and TRBJ2-7): KAGVTQTPRYLIKTRGQQVTLSCSPISGHRSVSWYQQTPGQGLQFLFEYFSETQRNKGNFPGRFSGRQFSNSRSEMNVSTLELGDSALYLCASSLDPGRGTYEQYFGPGTRLTVT.

This clone has more than one count but fewer than ten. The part of the CDR3 DNA that was read is TGTGCCAGTAGGGGACAGCACCACTATAATCAGCCC. It translates to CASRGQHHYNQP. The CDR3 in its entirety is CASRGQHHYNQPQHF. The chain has TRBV19 and TRBJ1-5; 7 nucleotides agree with TRBD1. The CDR3 end falls 3 residues outside the read, so it is completed with the germline J gene. The CDR3 has 15 residues. The germline V gene encodes CDR1 LNHDA and CDR2 SQIVND (reference sequence). Trimming at V came to 6 bases and at J to 4 bases, leaving 9 bases not matched to a gene.

To note about this clone: The CDR3 end is not reached by the read, which stops 3 residues before it; the germline J gene fills it in. The V gene is TRBV18, the J gene TRBJ2-7, with D perhaps TRBD2 (6 bases). Trimming stripped 6 bases from V and 5 bases from J, with 11 bases between. The CDR3 contains 12 residues. CDR1 and CDR2 (germline): KGHSH, LQKENI. The chain's CDR3 is CASSFAGNEQYF. The sequenced part of the CDR3 DNA is TGTGCCAGCTCCTTCGCGGGGAACGAG.

This clone was seen repeatedly, ten times or more. The read stops 3 residues short of the end of the CDR3; the missing end is completed from the germline J gene. The chain recombines TRBV10-3 with TRBJ2-3; D perhaps matches TRBD1 (6 bases). V lost 4 bases, J lost 4 bases, and 12 bases lay in between. Germline values: CDR1 ENHRY, CDR2 SYGVKD. The CDR3 loop spans 14 amino acids. CDR3 DNA, as far as it was read: TGTGCCATCAGTGGCGGTCAGGGGCCAGATACG. Translation: CAISGGQGPDT. The complete CDR3 sequence is CAISGGQGPDTQYF.

This clone has a count of ten or more. The read ends 3 residues before the CDR3 terminus; that terminus is restored from the germline J gene. V and J are TRBV12-3 or TRBV12-4 and TRBJ2-2; TRBD2 aligns across 8 bases. This CDR3 comprises 16 residues. Trimming at V came to 6 bases and at J to 4 bases, leaving 10 bases not matched to a gene. The DNA read from the CDR3 is TGTGCCAGCAGACCTACCGGGACTAGTCGCACCGGGGAG. Amino acids: CASRPTGTSRTGE. The whole CDR3 sequence is CASRPTGTSRTGELFF.

As concerns this clone: The read is 3 residues too short to cover the CDR3 end, so that end is filled in from the germline J gene. This chain connects TRBV5-6 to TRBJ2-7, with TRBD1 as a possible D gene (6 bases). Trimming shortened V by 2 bases and J by 6 bases, and 9 bases separated the two germline ends. CDR1 is SGHDT and CDR2 is YYEEEE in the germline V gene. This CDR3 is 12 amino acids long. The sequenced part of the CDR3 DNA is TGTGCCAGCAGCTTCAGAGGGGGCGAG. It codes for CASSFRGGE. The whole CDR3 reads CASSFRGGEQYF.

This clone showed up many times. The read finishes 3 residues shy of the CDR3 end, and the germline J gene is used to complete it. Other DNA sequences in the sample encode the same CDR3. The chain joins TRBV7-2 to TRBJ1-1; D perhaps matches TRBD1 (6 bases). V lost 5 bases, J lost 4 bases, and 14 bases lay in between. CDR3 size: 14 residues. In germline, CDR1 is SGHTA, CDR2 FQGNSA. The DNA read from the CDR3 is TGTGCCAGCAGCCGACAGGCGGGTAGCACTGAA. Translated: CASSRQAGSTE. The entire CDR3 is CASSRQAGSTEAFF. Combining the CDR3 with reference TRBV7-2 and TRBJ1-1 gives the whole variable domain GAGVSQSPSNKVTEKGKDVELRCDPISGHTALYWYRQSLGQGLEFLIYFQGNSAPDKSGLPSDRFSAERTGGSVSTLTIQRTQQEDSAVYLCASSRQAGSTEAFFGQGTRLTVV.

This clone was counted a few times. The read gets to within 3 residues of the CDR3 end, and the germline J gene fills in the rest. The chain has TRBV7-8 and TRBJ2-7; D unresolved. Trimming took off 5 bases at V and 3 bases at J, with 11 bases between the two ends. In germline, CDR1 is SGHVS, CDR2 FQNEAQ. CDR3 size: 13 residues. The CDR3 reads CASSEDRVYEQYF. The covered CDR3 bases are TGTGCCAGCAGCGAAGACCGGGTCTACGAG.

The table lists this clone with many counts. The CDR3 goes on 3 residues after the read ends, and that part is filled in from the germline J gene. This chain connects TRBV4-1 to TRBJ2-7; TRBD1 matches 7 bases. In germline, CDR1 is MGHRA, CDR2 YSYEKL. This CDR3 spans 15 amino acids. Trimming at V came to 0 bases and at J to 3 bases, leaving 5 bases not matched to a gene. The CDR3 spells CASSQDDRVSYEQYF. The sequenced part of the CDR3 DNA is TGCGCCAGCAGCCAAGACGACAGGGTTAGCTACGAG.

This clone was observed a handful of times. The sequence runs out 3 residues before the end of the CDR3; the remainder is reconstructed from the germline J gene. This chain uses TRBV7-6 with TRBJ2-4; TRBD2 agrees at 14 bases. The CDR3 covers 18 residues. Germline V gives CDR1 SGHVS, CDR2 FNYEAQ. V lost 5 bases, J lost 1 base, and 7 bases stayed unmatched. The CDR3 spells CASSTGLAGAGAKNIQYF. The sequenced CDR3 bases are TGTGCCAGCAGCACGGGACTAGCGGGAGCGGGGGCCAAAAACATT.

This clone was seen only a few times. The sequenced CDR3 bases are TGTGCCAGCAGCTTAGATCGGGGAGGGGGCGGTGAG. It specifies CASSLDRGGGGE. The complete CDR3 protein is CASSLDRGGGGEQFF. The V and J genes are TRBV11-2 and TRBJ2-1, with D perhaps assigned TRBD1 or TRBD2 (7 bases each). The read ends 3 residues shy of where the CDR3 ends; the end is completed using the germline J gene. Deletions cut 0 bases from V and 9 bases from J, with 15 bases between. CDR3 length: 15 amino acids. Germline V lookup: CDR1 SGHAT, CDR2 FQNNGV.